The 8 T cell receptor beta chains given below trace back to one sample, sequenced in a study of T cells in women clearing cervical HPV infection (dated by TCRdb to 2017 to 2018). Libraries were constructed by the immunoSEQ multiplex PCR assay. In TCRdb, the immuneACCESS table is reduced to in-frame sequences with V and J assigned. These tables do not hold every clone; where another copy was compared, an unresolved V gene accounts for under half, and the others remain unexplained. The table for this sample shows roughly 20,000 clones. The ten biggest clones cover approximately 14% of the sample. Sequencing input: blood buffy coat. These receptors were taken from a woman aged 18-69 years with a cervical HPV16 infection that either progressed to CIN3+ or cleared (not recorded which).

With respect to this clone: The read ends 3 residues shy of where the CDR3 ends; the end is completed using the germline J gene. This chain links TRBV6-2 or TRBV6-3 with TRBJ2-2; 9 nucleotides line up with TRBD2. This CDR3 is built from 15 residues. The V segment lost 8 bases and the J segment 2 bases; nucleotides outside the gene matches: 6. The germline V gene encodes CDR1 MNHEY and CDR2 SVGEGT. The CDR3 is CASALSGGNTGELFF. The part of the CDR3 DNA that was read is TGTGCCAGCGCCCTTAGCGGGGGAAACACCGGGGAG.

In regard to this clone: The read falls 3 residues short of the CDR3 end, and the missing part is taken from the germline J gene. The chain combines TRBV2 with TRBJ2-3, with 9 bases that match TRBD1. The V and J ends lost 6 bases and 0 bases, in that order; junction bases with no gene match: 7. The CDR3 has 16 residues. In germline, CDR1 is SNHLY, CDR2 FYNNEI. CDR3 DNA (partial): TGTGCCAGCAGGGGGACAGGGATTATTAGCACAGATACG. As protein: CASRGTGIISTDT. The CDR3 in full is CASRGTGIISTDTQYF.

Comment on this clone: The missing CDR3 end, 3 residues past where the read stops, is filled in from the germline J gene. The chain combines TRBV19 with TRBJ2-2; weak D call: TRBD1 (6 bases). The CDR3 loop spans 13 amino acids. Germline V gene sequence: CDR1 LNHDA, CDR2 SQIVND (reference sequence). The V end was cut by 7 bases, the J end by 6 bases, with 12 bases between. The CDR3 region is CASIGTSAGELFF. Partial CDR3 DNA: TGTGCCAGTATAGGGACAAGCGCCGGGGAG.

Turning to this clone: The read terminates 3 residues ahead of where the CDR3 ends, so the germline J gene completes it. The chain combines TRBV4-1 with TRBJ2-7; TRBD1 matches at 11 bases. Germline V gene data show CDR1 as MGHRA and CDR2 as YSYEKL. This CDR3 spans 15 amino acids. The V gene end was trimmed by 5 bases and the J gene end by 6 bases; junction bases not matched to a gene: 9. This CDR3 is CASSLTGTGGLEQYF. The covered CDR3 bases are TGCGCCAGCAGCTTAACCGGGACAGGGGGGCTCGAG.

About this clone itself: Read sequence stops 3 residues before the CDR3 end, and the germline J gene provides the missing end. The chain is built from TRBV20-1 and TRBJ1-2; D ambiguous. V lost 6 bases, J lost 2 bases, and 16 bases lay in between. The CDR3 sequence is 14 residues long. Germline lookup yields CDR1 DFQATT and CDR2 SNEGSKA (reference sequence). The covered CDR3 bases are TGCAGTGCCATAGAGAGGGCAGGAAACTATGGC. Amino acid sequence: CSAIERAGNYG. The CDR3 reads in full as CSAIERAGNYGYTF.

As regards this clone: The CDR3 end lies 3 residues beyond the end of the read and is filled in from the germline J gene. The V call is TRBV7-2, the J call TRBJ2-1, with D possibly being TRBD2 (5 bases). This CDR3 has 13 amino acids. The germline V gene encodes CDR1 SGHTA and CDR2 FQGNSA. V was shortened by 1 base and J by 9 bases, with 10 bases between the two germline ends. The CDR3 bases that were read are TGTGCCAGCAGCTTAGGTCCGGCGGGTGAG. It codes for CASSLGPAGE. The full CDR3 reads CASSLGPAGEQFF.

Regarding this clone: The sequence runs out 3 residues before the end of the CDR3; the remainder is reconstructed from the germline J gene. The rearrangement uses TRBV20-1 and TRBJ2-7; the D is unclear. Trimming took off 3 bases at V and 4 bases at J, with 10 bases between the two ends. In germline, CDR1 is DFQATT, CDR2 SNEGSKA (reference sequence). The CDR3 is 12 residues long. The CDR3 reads CSASLASYEQYF. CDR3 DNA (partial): TGCAGTGCTAGCTTGGCTAGTTACGAG.

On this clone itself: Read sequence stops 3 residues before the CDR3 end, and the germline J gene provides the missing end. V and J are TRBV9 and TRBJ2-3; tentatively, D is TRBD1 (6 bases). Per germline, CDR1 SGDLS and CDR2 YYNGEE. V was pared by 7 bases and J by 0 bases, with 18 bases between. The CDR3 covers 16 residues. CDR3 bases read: TGTGCCAGCTCTCTCGGCAGGGGATCAAGCACAGATACG. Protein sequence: CASSLGRGSSTDT. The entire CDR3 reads CASSLGRGSSTDTQYF.